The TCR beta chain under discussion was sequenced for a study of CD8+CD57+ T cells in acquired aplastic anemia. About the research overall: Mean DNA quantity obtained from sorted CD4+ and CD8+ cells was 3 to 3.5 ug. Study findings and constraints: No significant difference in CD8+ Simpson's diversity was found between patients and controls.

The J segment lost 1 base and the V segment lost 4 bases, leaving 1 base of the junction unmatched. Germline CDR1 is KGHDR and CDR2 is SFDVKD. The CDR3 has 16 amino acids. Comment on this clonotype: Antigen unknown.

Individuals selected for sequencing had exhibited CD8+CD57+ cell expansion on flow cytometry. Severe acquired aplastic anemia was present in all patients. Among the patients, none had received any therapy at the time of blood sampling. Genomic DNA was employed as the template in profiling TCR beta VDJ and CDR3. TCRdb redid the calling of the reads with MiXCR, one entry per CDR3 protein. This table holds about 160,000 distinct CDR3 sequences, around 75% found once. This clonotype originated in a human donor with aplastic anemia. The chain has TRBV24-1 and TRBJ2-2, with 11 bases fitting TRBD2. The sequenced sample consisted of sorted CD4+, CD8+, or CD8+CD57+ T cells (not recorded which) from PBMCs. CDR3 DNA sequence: TGTGCCACCAGTGACGGGACTAGCGGGAACACCGGGGAGCTGTTTTTT. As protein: CATSDGTSGNTGELFF.